One TCR beta chain is described in this entry. Its antigen is currently unknown. The CDR3 has 15 residues. Deletions cut 3 bases from V and 0 bases from J, with 9 bases between. Germline assignment: CDR1 LNHDA and CDR2 SQIVND (reference sequence). Scientists ran DNA taken from cultured CD4+ T cells through the Oncomine TCR Beta short-read assay for sequencing. TCRdb passed the PCR reads through MiXCR, listing each CDR3 protein once. The table includes approximately 12,000 distinct CDR3 sequences, 52% detected once. This record comes from a study of vaccination and CD4 T cells after COVID-19. The study, taken as a whole, reports: The median number of SARS-CoV-2-reactive clonotypes increased from roughly 22 to 38, a change that did not reach significance.

Treatment: roughly ten-day PBMC culture with coronavirus spike peptide pools or control peptides (ViraFEST assay). The genes are TRBV19 and TRBJ2-1; D remains ambiguous. Sequenced material: CD4+ T cells from blood, cultured in vitro. The source of this sequence is a human donor who had recovered from COVID-19. CDR3 DNA: TGTGCCAGTAGTATGATTGAAAGCTCCTACAATGAGCAGTTCTTC. This sequence encodes CASSMIESSYNEQFF. The complete variable domain, with remaining parts taken from reference TRBV19 and TRBJ2-1, reads DGGITQSPKYLFRKEGQNVTLSCEQNLNHDAMYWYRQDPGQGLRLIYYSQIVNDFQKGDIAEGYSVSREKKESFPLTVTSAQKNPTAFYLCASSMIESSYNEQFFGPGTRLTVL.